This TCR beta chain was identified in a study of blood T cell repertoires in COVID-19 (dated by TCRdb to the early 2020s). For the wider study: Samples from collaborators originated in the United States, Italy and Spain and spanned both the acute and convalescent phases of COVID-19. The material from the prospective study consisted of cDNA or gDNA derived from T cells, B-cell-depleted T cells, or PBMCs. Subjects who had been exposed to COVID-19, were actively infected with it, or had recovered from it provided the deeply sampled blood TCRbeta repertoires that made up the dataset. The repertoires were made available in a free public database intended to serve as a resource for research on the immune response to SARS-CoV-2. Samples came from the ongoing ImmuneRACE study (first 160 participants) plus 1,254 subjects from 6 global collaborators. A de-identified subject ID, COVID-19 status, age in years and sex were almost always included in the sample metadata. HLA class I and class II types, where available, came from metadata supplied by the sample provider rather than from assay-based typing. On the study overall, not on this receptor specifically: The quantity of clinical and demographic metadata differed by source and by participant and was supplied without curation.

Each collaborating institution followed its own protocols to collect whole blood in K2EDTA tubes. For TCRbeta analysis, collaborators shipped samples in one of three forms: frozen whole blood, isolated PBMCs, or DNA extracted from either of those sample types. This clone is identified as medium-sized (0.01 to 0.1%). The antigen this receptor binds is unknown. Nothing much larger sits one base from this clone, and base qualities are not available. Trimming removed 5 bases from V and 1 base from J, leaving 16 bases between the germline ends. The CDR3 numbers 16 residues from cysteine through phenylalanine. Only CDR3 DNA remains: 48 bases, in frame from the first base. The germline V gene (reference sequence) yields WNHNN for CDR1 and SYGVQD for CDR2. TCRbeta CDR3 regions were amplified from genomic DNA by means of the immunoSEQ Assay, a bias-controlled multiplex PCR. For the original study's pipeline: The number of nucleated cells in each sample was estimated from the amplification of reference gene primers within the assay. Sequence reads were collapsed and filtered to measure the absolute abundance of every unique TCRbeta CDR3 rearrangement. For each sample, productive Simpson clonality was calculated as the square root of Simpson's diversity index over productive rearrangements. TCRdb took over this immuneACCESS table, retaining in-frame rearrangements with V and J assigned. Such tables are incomplete; in checked studies, under half of the missing clones stem from an unresolved V gene, and the remainder is unexplained. V and J calls and clone size come straight from that table; D and trimming were deduced from the DNA. The sample table records 110,000 or so clones; 80% to 90% of these occur just once. Under 4% of the sample comes from the top ten.

The specimen was peripheral blood. The sequence came from a man aged 40-49 years with acute or convalescent COVID-19. The chain was built from TRBV10-1 and TRBJ2-3; a tentative D match to TRBD2 spans 6 bases. The CDR3 sequence is CASSITSPGGTDTQYF. The DNA sequence follows: TGCGCCAGCAGTATTACTAGCCCCGGTGGCACAGATACGCAGTATTTT.